Presented here are 23 T cell receptor beta chains from one specimen sequenced in a study of CD8 T cells in ankylosing spondylitis. Study-wide results and caveats: Seemingly characteristic of ankylosing spondylitis blood was a TCR beta motif consisting of about 8 highly homologous variants.

Each CDR3 protein is one row after TCRdb ran MiXCR on the 5' RACE reads. Seen here are around 770,000 distinct CDR3 sequences, approximately 12% observed once, and the top ten hold more than 0.5%. Their specific antigens are unknown. The sequencing sample was made of blood, either unsorted or a sorted T cell fraction (not recorded which). The source of these receptors is a male donor with ankylosing spondylitis.

A few counts support this clonotype. The CDR3 DNA follows: TGTGCCTGGAGTGGTAGCGGGAAAATAATATCCTACGAGCAGTACTTC. This translates into CAWSGSGKIISYEQYF. The chain employs TRBV30 and TRBJ2-7; 8 positions match TRBD2. The CDR3 sequence is 16 residues long. Germline CDR1 is GTSNPN and CDR2 is SVGIG (reference sequence). J lost 1 base, V lost 1 base, and 9 bases had no gene match.

This clonotype came up many times. The V gene is TRBV12-3 or TRBV12-4, the J gene TRBJ2-7; D may be TRBD2 (5 bases). The CDR3 has 16 amino acids. Trimming shortened V by 5 bases and J by 4 bases, and 21 bases separated the two germline ends. The CDR3 region is CASSPTGLGAVYEQYF. The CDR3 bases are TGTGCCAGCAGTCCCACCGGACTGGGAGCCGTTTACGAGCAGTACTTC.

The V call is TRBV20-1, the J call TRBJ2-1; the match to TRBD2 covers 8 bases. V lost 6 bases to trimming and J lost 8 bases; unmatched junction nucleotides: 12. The CDR3 runs to 14 residues. The germline V gene has CDR1 DFQATT and CDR2 SNEGSKA (reference sequence). The CDR3 sequence is CSASQAGEQHEQFF. As DNA, the CDR3 is TGCAGTGCCAGTCAAGCGGGGGAACAACATGAGCAGTTCTTC.

The sample holds many counts of this clonotype. The chain links TRBV5-1 to TRBJ2-1; D gene uncertain. V gave up 0 bases and J gave up 8 bases, with 9 bases separating them. The CDR3 consists of 13 residues. The V gene's germline CDR1 is SGHRS and CDR2 YFSETQ. This CDR3 is CASSLAGLDEQFF. The CDR3 DNA reads as TGCGCCAGCAGCTTGGCCGGGTTGGATGAGCAGTTCTTC.

The rearrangement links TRBV15 to TRBJ1-2; D remains unclear. CDR3 length: 13 residues. Trimming cost V 3 bases and J 6 bases, with 11 bases left between them. Germline V gene lookup returns CDR1 LNHNV and CDR2 YYDKDF (reference sequence). CDR3 in amino acids: CATSSRYSDGYTF. As DNA, the CDR3 is TGTGCCACCAGCAGTAGATACAGTGATGGCTACACCTTC.

The chain combines TRBV6-2 or TRBV6-3 with TRBJ1-2; D gene ambiguous. The CDR3 loop spans 14 amino acids. V was cut by 10 bases and J by 1 base, with 16 bases left in between. From germline, CDR1 is MNHEY and CDR2 SVGEGT. CDR3 region: CATSAERVNYGYTF. The CDR3 coding sequence is TGTGCCACCTCGGCGGAGAGGGTTAACTATGGCTACACCTTC.

In its sample, this clonotype was seen a few times. The J gene is TRBJ2-7, the V gene TRBV20-1; no clear D gene. The ends were cut back, 1 base at V and 7 bases at J, with 14 bases in the middle. This CDR3 has 13 amino acids. CDR1 and CDR2 from the germline V gene are DFQATT and SNEGSKA (reference sequence). DNA for the CDR3: TGCAGTGCTAGAGGCCCGTTTGACTCGGAGCAGTACTTC. Its translation: CSARGPFDSEQYF.

This clonotype was recorded many times. The chain couples TRBV20-1 to TRBJ2-4, with 12 bases aligning to TRBD2. The V segment lost 3 bases and the J segment 7 bases; nucleotides outside the gene matches: 7. The V gene's germline CDR1 is DFQATT and CDR2 SNEGSKA (reference sequence). The CDR3 length is 15 residues. The CDR3 nucleotides are TGCAGTGCTAGCGGACTAGCGGGATCAGAGAACATTCAGTACTTC. The encoded protein is CSASGLAGSENIQYF.

In its sample, this clonotype was seen a few times. CDR3 in DNA: TGTGCCATCAGTGAGTCCACCCGGGTCTACGAGCAGTACTTC. This sequence encodes CAISESTRVYEQYF. The chain is built from TRBV10-3 and TRBJ2-7; no clear D. The CDR3 runs 14 residues. V gave up 0 bases and J gave up 3 bases, with 9 bases separating them. Germline assignment: CDR1 ENHRY and CDR2 SYGVKD.

This clonotype was found a few times. This chain joins TRBV20-1 and TRBJ1-1; D call uncertain. V gave up 6 bases and J gave up 1 base, with 18 bases separating them. Germline lookup yields CDR1 DFQATT and CDR2 SNEGSKA (reference sequence). The CDR3 is 15 amino acids. CDR3 nucleotides: TGCAGTGCCCTAAGGGCCCTCGTGGCGAACACTGAAGCTTTCTTT. Its translation is CSALRALVANTEAFF.

This clonotype has at least ten counts. The gene calls are TRBV29-1 and TRBJ2-3; D is perhaps TRBD2 (7 bases). This CDR3 is 15 amino acids long. Germline CDR1 is SQVTM and CDR2 is ANQGSEA. V was trimmed by 5 bases and J by 2 bases, leaving 17 bases between them. For the CDR3, the DNA is TGCAGCGTTAAAGGGGGGGCGCGGGTCACAGATACGCAGTATTTT. It is translated as CSVKGGARVTDTQYF.

This clonotype was detected only a few times. The chain is built from TRBV18 and TRBJ1-5, with D perhaps TRBD1 (6 bases). The CDR3 sequence is 15 residues long. Germline assignment: CDR1 KGHSH and CDR2 LQKENI. Trimming removed 3 bases at V and 3 bases at J, with 12 bases between. The CDR3 is CASSPQGSVNQPQHF. The CDR3 DNA reads as TGTGCCAGCTCACCCCAGGGGTCTGTCAATCAGCCCCAGCATTTT.

The chain uses TRBV6-2 or TRBV6-3 and TRBJ2-1; TRBD1 matches 7 bases. After removal of 7 bases from V and 4 bases from J, the junction contained 13 bases not matched to a gene. Germline V gives CDR1 MNHEY, CDR2 SVGEGT. The CDR3 spans 16 residues. The CDR3, as DNA: TGTGCCAGCAATCCAAGGTTGGGACAGACTTACAATGAGCAGTTCTTC. Translating gives CASNPRLGQTYNEQFF.

The chain uses TRBV20-1 and TRBJ1-1; D unresolved. This CDR3 region has 12 residues. Trimming stripped 4 bases from V and 11 bases from J, with 17 bases between. The germline CDR1 and CDR2 sequences are DFQATT and SNEGSKA (reference sequence). The CDR3 loop reads CSAKPPGTEAFF. Written as DNA, the CDR3 is TGCAGTGCTAAACCCCCTGGTACCGAGGCTTTCTTT.

This clonotype showed up many times. This chain connects TRBV11-2 to TRBJ2-1; a possible D gene is TRBD1 (5 bases). The germline V gene encodes CDR1 SGHAT and CDR2 FQNNGV. Trimming cost V 2 bases and J 1 base, with 18 bases left between them. The CDR3 consists of 18 residues. CDR3 loop: CASSLLIFRTFSYNEQFF. CDR3 coding DNA: TGTGCCAGCAGCTTACTCATCTTTAGGACATTTTCCTACAATGAGCAGTTCTTC.

The V call is TRBV6-5, the J call TRBJ1-2, with 7 bases identical to TRBD1. The CDR3 length is 15 residues. Trimming at V came to 4 bases and at J to 4 bases, leaving 9 bases not matched to a gene. CDR1 and CDR2 (germline): MNHEY, SVGAGI. The CDR3 reads CASSSLTGDGYGYTF. CDR3 bases: TGTGCCAGCAGTTCACTTACAGGGGACGGCTATGGCTACACCTTC.

This clonotype was seen repeatedly, ten times or more. This chain uses TRBV20-1 with TRBJ1-1; the match to TRBD1 covers 9 bases. Trimming cost V 6 bases and J 6 bases; bases outside gene matches: 5. The germline CDR1 and CDR2 sequences are DFQATT and SNEGSKA (reference sequence). The CDR3 sequence is 12 residues long. For the CDR3, the DNA is TGCAGTGCACAGGGGGCTCTGTCTGAAGCTTTCTTT. Translation: CSAQGALSEAFF.

There are a few counts of this clonotype. The chain uses TRBV20-1 and TRBJ1-2, with TRBD1 identical over 11 bases. The CDR3 totals 14 residues. CDR1 and CDR2 from the germline V gene are DFQATT and SNEGSKA (reference sequence). The CDR3 reads CRPGQGVGNYGYTF. The CDR3 nucleotides read TGCAGACCGGGACAGGGGGTTGGGAACTATGGCTACACCTTC.

This clonotype was detected a few times. The chain employs TRBV20-1 and TRBJ2-7; possible D gene TRBD1, 5 bases. Germline CDR1 is DFQATT and CDR2 is SNEGSKA (reference sequence). V lost 1 base to trimming and J lost 3 bases, with 13 bases between them. The CDR3 covers 14 residues. CDR3 sequence (DNA): TGCAGTGCTAGAGGGGGCGCCTCAATCTACGAGCAGTACTTC. It yields the protein CSARGGASIYEQYF.

This clonotype was seen a handful of times. CDR3 sequence reads: CASSPDEETQYF. The CDR3 DNA follows: TGCGCCAGCAGCCCCGACGAAGAGACCCAGTACTTC. The V and J genes are TRBV5-1 and TRBJ2-5; no reliable D call. Germline values: CDR1 SGHRS, CDR2 YFSETQ. The V and J ends lost 4 bases and 3 bases respectively, with 7 bases between them. The CDR3 is made up of 12 amino acids.

The chain links TRBV20-1 to TRBJ1-2; D is undetermined. V lost 7 bases to trimming and J lost 5 bases, with 14 bases between them. Germline CDR1 and CDR2: DFQATT and SNEGSKA (reference sequence). This CDR3 is built from 12 residues. The CDR3 nucleotides are TGCAGTGTTATGAATGCCGCTTATGGCTACACCTTC. Translating gives CSVMNAAYGYTF.

V and J are TRBV29-1 and TRBJ1-2; D is perhaps TRBD1 (5 bases). The germline V gene encodes CDR1 SQVTM and CDR2 ANQGSEA. The CDR3 consists of 13 residues. V was shortened by 5 bases and J by 4 bases, with 14 bases between the two germline ends. CDR3 loop: CSVRGRDLYGYTF. The DNA for the CDR3 is TGCAGCGTTCGGGGCAGGGACCTCTATGGCTACACCTTC.

The V and J genes are TRBV18 and TRBJ1-4; no reliable D call. The CDR3 is 17 residues long. The V end lost 0 bases, the J end lost 0 bases, and 11 bases lay between the germline ends. Per the germline V gene, CDR1 is KGHSH and CDR2 is LQKENI. The CDR3 sequence is CASSPPGYIATNEKLFF. The DNA for the CDR3 is TGTGCCAGCTCACCACCCGGTTACATAGCAACTAATGAAAAACTGTTTTTT.